The 20 T cell receptor beta chains listed next were all sequenced from one sample in a study of early T cells in non-severe SARS-CoV-2 infection. TCRdb reanalysed the 5' RACE reads using MiXCR and keeps one entry per CDR3 protein. This sample carries 87,000 or so distinct CDR3 sequences, around an eighth of them seen once, and the ten largest clones take over 6.5%. Sample: whole blood. The receptors here all came from an adult who was a healthcare worker with PCR-confirmed SARS-CoV-2 infection or an uninfected control (not recorded which).

V and J are TRBV5-1 and TRBJ2-7, with 7 bases aligning to TRBD1. Per germline, CDR1 SGHRS and CDR2 YFSETQ. V was pared by 2 bases and J by 4 bases, with 6 bases of the junction left unmatched. The CDR3 sequence is 14 residues long. CDR3 DNA: TGCGCCAGCAGCTTTCGACAGGGACCATACGAGCAGTACTTC. Amino acid sequence: CASSFRQGPYEQYF.

V usage is TRBV20-1 and J usage is TRBJ2-2; the match to TRBD1 covers 7 bases. CDR1 is DFQATT and CDR2 is SNEGSKA in the germline V gene (reference sequence). The ends lost 1 base at V and 3 bases at J; junction bases unmatched: 2. The CDR3 runs to 14 residues. The CDR3 reads CSARGQGDTGELFF. DNA of the CDR3: TGCAGTGCTAGAGGGCAGGGGGACACCGGGGAGCTGTTTTTT.

This chain links TRBV28 with TRBJ1-1; weak D call: TRBD1 (5 bases). From germline, CDR1 is MDHEN and CDR2 SYDVKM. The CDR3 spans 14 residues. The V end was cut by 8 bases, the J end by 1 base, with 14 bases between. The DNA of the CDR3 is TGTGCCAGCGACCCCCATGACAGGAACACTGAAGCTTTCTTT. This translates into CASDPHDRNTEAFF.

This clonotype came up many times. This rearrangement joins TRBV7-6 to TRBJ2-3; no firm D call. Trimming removed 4 bases at V and 9 bases at J, with 11 bases between. The CDR3 is 12 residues long. The V gene's germline CDR1 is SGHVS and CDR2 FNYEAQ. CDR3 amino acids: CASSSREQTQYF. In nucleotides, the CDR3 is TGTGCCAGCAGCTCCCGCGAGCAGACGCAGTATTTT.

The chain uses TRBV7-2 and TRBJ1-1, with 8 bases that match TRBD1. V gave up 3 bases and J gave up 6 bases; unmatched junction bases: 6. CDR1 SGHTA and CDR2 FQGNSA come from the germline V gene. The CDR3 contains 14 residues. CDR3 protein: CASSFDRGGSEAFF. The CDR3 DNA is TGTGCCAGCAGCTTCGACAGGGGAGGGTCTGAAGCTTTCTTT.

This clonotype was seen repeatedly, ten times or more. V gene TRBV30 combines with J gene TRBJ1-4, with TRBD1 matching over 8 bases. The V segment lost 4 bases and the J segment 8 bases; nucleotides outside the gene matches: 6. CDR1 is GTSNPN, CDR2 SVGIG, per germline (reference sequence). The CDR3 runs to 13 residues. CDR3 residues: CAWKGTGGEKLFF. In DNA form, the CDR3 reads TGTGCCTGGAAGGGGACAGGCGGAGAAAAACTGTTTTTT.

This clonotype was observed a few times. The chain employs TRBV6-2 or TRBV6-3 and TRBJ2-7; D not certain. This CDR3 spans 12 amino acids. V lost 6 bases, J lost 2 bases, and 8 bases lay in between. Germline loops: CDR1 MNHEY, CDR2 SVGEGT. CDR3 bases: TGTGCCAGCAGGATCGAACCCTACGAGCAGTACTTC. This sequence encodes CASRIEPYEQYF.

This clonotype was observed a handful of times. The gene calls are TRBV19 and TRBJ2-1; possibly TRBD1 or TRBD2 for D (5 bases each). Deletions cut 3 bases from V and 0 bases from J, with 9 bases between. Germline loops: CDR1 LNHDA, CDR2 SQIVND (reference sequence). The length of the CDR3 is 15 residues. The CDR3 DNA reads TGTGCCAGTAGTATGACGGGGCACTCCTACAATGAGCAGTTCTTC. Translating gives CASSMTGHSYNEQFF.

This clonotype was seen ten or more times. V usage is TRBV6-4 and J usage is TRBJ2-6; D is unresolved. V shed 3 bases and J shed 4 bases, with 7 bases lying between them. The CDR3 is made up of 14 amino acids. The germline V gene has CDR1 MRHNA and CDR2 SNTAGT. CDR3 nucleotide sequence: TGTGCCAGCAGTGATAGAGCCGGGGCCAACGTCCTGACTTTC. Its protein is CASSDRAGANVLTF.

The chain is built from TRBV3-1 and TRBJ2-2, with 13 bases that match TRBD2. V lost 7 bases to trimming and J lost 5 bases; unmatched junction nucleotides: 22. The germline gives CDR1 LGHDT, CDR2 YNNKEL (reference sequence). The CDR3 has 21 residues. The CDR3 protein is CASTPQPRTTSGRKETGELFF. The CDR3 region has the DNA TGTGCCAGCACCCCACAACCCCGAACGACTAGCGGGAGGAAGGAGACCGGGGAGCTGTTTTTT.

The chain recombines TRBV7-7 with TRBJ2-2; possibly TRBD1 for D (7 bases). The CDR3 has 12 amino acids. Per germline, CDR1 SSHAT and CDR2 FNYEAQ (reference sequence). CDR3 DNA sequence: TGTGCTAGCGGACAGGACACCGGGGAGCTGTTTTTT. Its translation: CASGQDTGELFF.

This clonotype has a count of ten or more. The genes are TRBV2 and TRBJ1-5; 7 nucleotides align to TRBD1. Per the germline V gene, CDR1 is SNHLY and CDR2 is FYNNEI. J gave up 5 bases and V 6 bases, and 4 bases lay outside the gene matches. The CDR3 runs 13 residues. As DNA, the CDR3 is TGTGCCAGCAGGAGGGACAGAGATCAGCCCCAGCATTTT. This translates into CASRRDRDQPQHF.

This clonotype was observed a few times. CDR3 sequence (DNA): TGTGCCAGCAGACCAGAACCAAATCAGCCCCAGCATTTT. Translation gives CASRPEPNQPQHF. V is TRBV7-2 and J is TRBJ1-5; the D is unclear. The ends were cut back, 6 bases at V and 4 bases at J, with 10 bases in the middle. The CDR3 consists of 13 residues. Germline assignment: CDR1 SGHTA and CDR2 FQGNSA.

This clonotype has a count of ten or more. V is TRBV5-6 and J is TRBJ2-3; D is uncertain. With 0 bases removed from V and 8 bases from J, the gap between germline ends came to 7 bases. CDR1 and CDR2 (germline): SGHDT, YYEEEE. The CDR3 length is 12 residues. The CDR3 sequence is CASSLGHATQYF. The CDR3 bases are TGTGCCAGCAGCTTGGGACACGCTACGCAGTATTTT.

This clonotype was observed a handful of times. J is TRBJ2-5 and V is TRBV5-6; D ambiguous. The germline V and J ends were trimmed by 5 bases and 3 bases, with 17 bases remaining between them. Germline CDR1 reads SGHDT; CDR2 reads YYEEEE. The CDR3 is 15 amino acids. The CDR3 loop is CASRELIAGKETQYF. In DNA form, the CDR3 reads TGTGCCAGCAGGGAATTGATAGCTGGAAAAGAGACCCAGTACTTC.

This clonotype was detected only a few times. This chain joins TRBV25-1 and TRBJ2-2, with D possibly being TRBD1 or TRBD2 (5 bases each). The V and J ends lost 6 bases and 0 bases respectively, with 14 bases between them. CDR3 length equals 16 residues. Germline loops: CDR1 MGHDK, CDR2 SYGVNS. The CDR3 region has the DNA TGTGCCAGCAGACAATCCGGGGCCTCGAACACCGGGGAGCTGTTTTTT. Protein: CASRQSGASNTGELFF.

The chain links TRBV20-1 to TRBJ2-2, with D possibly matching TRBD2 (5 bases). This CDR3 spans 15 amino acids. CDR1 DFQATT and CDR2 SNEGSKA come from the germline V gene (reference sequence). V lost 1 base and J lost 0, with 9 bases in between. As DNA, the CDR3 is TGCAGTGCTAGAGCGCGAGCGGCGAACACCGGGGAGCTGTTTTTT. Translated, it gives CSARARAANTGELFF.

V is TRBV5-8 and J is TRBJ1-6; D call uncertain. Per germline, CDR1 SGHTS and CDR2 YDEGEE. The CDR3 length is 12 residues. Trimming cost V 5 bases and J 8 bases, with 8 bases left between them. The CDR3 DNA sequence: TGTGCCAGCAGTCGTACGGATTCACCCCTCCACTTT. Residues: CASSRTDSPLHF.

This clonotype came up a few times. This chain links TRBV9 with TRBJ2-7; possible D gene TRBD1, 6 bases. This CDR3 region has 12 residues. V gave up 3 bases and J gave up 5 bases, with 9 bases separating them. Germline assignment: CDR1 SGDLS and CDR2 YYNGEE. The CDR3 sequence: CASSGAGDEQYF. The CDR3 DNA reads as TGTGCCAGCAGCGGGGCAGGGGACGAGCAGTACTTC. Full variable domain (missing parts from reference TRBV9 and TRBJ2-7): DSGVTQTPKHLITATGQRVTLRCSPRSGDLSVYWYQQSLDQGLQFLIQYYNGEERAKGNILERFSAQQFPDLHSELNLSSLELGDSALYFCASSGAGDEQYFGPGTRLTVT.

The chain links TRBV5-8 to TRBJ2-6; D may be TRBD1 (5 bases). Germline CDR1 SGHTS, CDR2 YDEGEE. This CDR3 comprises 16 residues. V lost 0 bases and J lost 0, with 7 bases in between. The CDR3 bases are TGTGCCAGCAGCTTGGGACAGCTCTCTGGGGCCAACGTCCTGACTTTC. Translated: CASSLGQLSGANVLTF.